This TCR beta chain originates from a study of blood T cell repertoires in COVID-19. The CDR3 runs to 14 residues. Germline assignment: CDR1 GTSNPN and CDR2 SVGIG (reference sequence). Sequencing used immunoSEQ multiplex PCR; TCRdb keeps in-frame clones, though not all of them. Among about 170,000 clones listed, 79% were seen once. This clone has only a few counts. Germline and junction disagree at one end, which may indicate a read error. The gene calls are TRBV30 and TRBJ1-2; D is ambiguous. Sequencing used PBMCs or T cells enriched from blood (not recorded which). The TCR was taken from a woman between 65 and 79 years old in a cohort exposed to, infected with or recovered from COVID-19 (not recorded which). Written as DNA, the CDR3 is TGTGCCTGGAGTCCCCCCGGGTCTAAGTATGGCTACACCTTC. Protein product: CAWSPPGSKYGYTF.